The 9 T cell receptor beta chains below were found in one sample sequenced in a study of cytomegalovirus exposure and HLA in healthy donors. 13 Jbeta primers and 60 Vbeta primers were used for the PCR. Here immunoSEQ multiplex PCR was the method, and the copy in TCRdb shows in-frame clones only, minus some. The sample holds roughly 74,000 clones, more than 60% seen once. Specimen: PBMCs. Receptors were obtained from a man aged 35-49 years in good health and CMV-seronegative.

The rearrangement links TRBV18 to TRBJ2-5, with 9 positions matching TRBD1. The DNA end is more similar to TRBJ2-7, so the J call may be wrong. The CDR3 is 16 residues long. CDR1 is KGHSH and CDR2 is LQKENI in the germline V gene. In DNA, the CDR3 is TGTGCCAGCTCACCAATCTTTATGACAGGGGGAAACGAGCAGTACTTC. Translation gives CASSPIFMTGGNEQYF.

The chain has TRBV5-6 and TRBJ2-1; TRBD2 agrees at 9 bases. Germline assignment: CDR1 SGHDT and CDR2 YYEEEE. This CDR3 has 15 amino acids. V gave up 4 bases and J gave up 5 bases; unmatched junction bases: 7. CDR3 loop: CASSGGLAAHNEQFF. Written as DNA, the CDR3 is TGTGCCAGCAGCGGGGGACTAGCAGCCCACAATGAGCAGTTCTTC.

J is TRBJ2-3 and V is TRBV7-9; TRBD1 agrees at 9 bases. The V gene end was trimmed by 5 bases and the J gene end by 1 base; junction bases not matched to a gene: 7. Germline V CDR1 and CDR2: SEHNR, FQNEAQ (reference sequence). The length of the CDR3 is 16 residues. The CDR3 loop is CASSAGDRARTDTQYF. CDR3 sequence (DNA): TGTGCCAGCAGCGCGGGGGACAGGGCCCGCACAGATACGCAGTATTTT.

The genes are TRBV5-4 and TRBJ2-1, with a possible D match to TRBD2 (6 bases). CDR1 is SGHNT, CDR2 YYREEE, per germline (reference sequence). Deletions cut 3 bases from V and 10 bases from J, with 20 bases between. The CDR3 consists of 15 residues. DNA of the CDR3: TGTGCCAGCAGCTCCCCGGGAAAAACTGGGGGGGAGCAGTTCTTC. This gives the protein CASSSPGKTGGEQFF.

The rearrangement links TRBV28 to TRBJ1-1; TRBD1 matches at 9 bases. J lost 4 bases, V lost 9 bases, and 3 bases had no gene match. The CDR3 sequence is 12 residues long. Germline-derived CDR1 and CDR2 are MDHEN and SYDVKM. Here the CDR3 reads CASRQGVTEAFF. In DNA, the CDR3 is TGTGCCAGTAGACAGGGGGTCACTGAAGCTTTCTTT.

V is TRBV12-2 and J is TRBJ1-2. TRBV12-2 is described as a pseudogene. There are 11 residues in the CDR3. This CDR3 reads CASRFIDGYTF. The CDR3 bases are TGTGCAAGTCGCTTTATCGATGGCTACACCTTC.

This clone was observed a single time. The gene calls are TRBV5-6 and TRBJ1-5; no firm D call. CDR3 size: 12 residues. Germline-derived CDR1 and CDR2 are SGHDT and YYEEEE. Trimming pared 4 bases from V and 5 bases from J, leaving 7 bases between. The DNA of the CDR3 is TGTGCCAGCAGCCGACTCGATCAGCCCCAGCATTTT. The encoded protein is CASSRLDQPQHF.

V gene TRBV6-1 combines with J gene TRBJ1-6; D might be TRBD1 (6 bases). Germline CDR1 reads MNHNS; CDR2 reads SASEGT. Trimming stripped 8 bases from V and 14 bases from J, with 13 bases between. The CDR3 runs to 11 residues. The CDR3, as DNA: TGTGCCAGCTTACTGACAGGCTCCCTCCACTTT. Amino acids: CASLLTGSLHF.

This clone has just a few counts. This rearrangement joins TRBV7-9 to TRBJ1-2; TRBD1 aligns across 7 bases. Per the germline V gene, CDR1 is SEHNR and CDR2 is FQNEAQ (reference sequence). The CDR3 has 13 residues. The V segment lost 5 bases and the J segment 5 bases; nucleotides outside the gene matches: 5. DNA for the CDR3: TGTGCCAGCAGCCCAGGGACAGTGTATGGCTACACCTTC. Translation: CASSPGTVYGYTF.